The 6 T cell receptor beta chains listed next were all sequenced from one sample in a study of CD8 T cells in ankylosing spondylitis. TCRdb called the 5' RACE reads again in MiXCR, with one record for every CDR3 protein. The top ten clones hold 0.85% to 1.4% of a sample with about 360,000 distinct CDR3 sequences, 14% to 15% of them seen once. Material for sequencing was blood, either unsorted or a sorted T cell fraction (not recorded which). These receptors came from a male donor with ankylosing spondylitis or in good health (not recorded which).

In nucleotides, the CDR3 is TGTGCCAGCAGCAGGGCGACAGGGGTGACAATGGAGACCCAGTACTTC. It translates to CASSRATGVTMETQYF. This chain uses TRBV21-1 with TRBJ2-5; TRBD1, the table's D call, was not compared with the DNA. TRBV21-1 is assigned pseudogene status. This CDR3 is 16 amino acids long.

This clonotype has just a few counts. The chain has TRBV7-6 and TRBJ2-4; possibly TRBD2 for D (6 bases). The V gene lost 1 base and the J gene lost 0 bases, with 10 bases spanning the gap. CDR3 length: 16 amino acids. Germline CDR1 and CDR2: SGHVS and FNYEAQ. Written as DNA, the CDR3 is TGTGCCAGCAGCTTAGGGGCGGGACCAGCCAAAAACATTCAGTACTTC. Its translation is CASSLGAGPAKNIQYF.

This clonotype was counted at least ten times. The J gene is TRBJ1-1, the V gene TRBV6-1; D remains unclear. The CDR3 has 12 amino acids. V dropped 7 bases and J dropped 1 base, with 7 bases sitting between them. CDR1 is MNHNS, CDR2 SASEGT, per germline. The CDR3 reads CASISANTEAFF. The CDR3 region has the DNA TGTGCCAGCATCTCAGCGAACACTGAAGCTTTCTTT.

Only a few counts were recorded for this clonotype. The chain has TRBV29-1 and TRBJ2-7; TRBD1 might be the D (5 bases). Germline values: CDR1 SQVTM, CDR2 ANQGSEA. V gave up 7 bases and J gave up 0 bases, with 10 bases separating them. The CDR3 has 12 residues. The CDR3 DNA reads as TGCAGCGGAGTCGGACACTCCTACGAGCAGTACTTC. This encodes CSGVGHSYEQYF.

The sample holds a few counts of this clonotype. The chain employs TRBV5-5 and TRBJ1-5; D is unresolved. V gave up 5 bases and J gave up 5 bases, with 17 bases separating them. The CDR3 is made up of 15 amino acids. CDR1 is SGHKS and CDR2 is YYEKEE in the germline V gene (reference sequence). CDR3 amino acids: CASSPGSTGDQPQHF. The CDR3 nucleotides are TGTGCCAGCAGTCCGGGGTCAACCGGCGATCAGCCCCAGCATTTT.

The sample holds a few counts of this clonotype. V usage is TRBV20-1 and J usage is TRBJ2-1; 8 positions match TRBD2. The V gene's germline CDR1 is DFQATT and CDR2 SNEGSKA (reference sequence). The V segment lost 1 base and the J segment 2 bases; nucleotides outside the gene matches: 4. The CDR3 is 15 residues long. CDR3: CSARGTSKPYNEQFF. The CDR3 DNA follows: TGCAGTGCTAGAGGGACTAGCAAACCCTACAATGAGCAGTTCTTC.